These 18 T cell receptor beta chains came from one sample sequenced in a study of CD4 T cells in relation to SARS-CoV-2 and coronaviruses. The antigens these receptors bind are not known. Sequenced by immunoSEQ multiplex PCR; TCRdb stores in-frame clones only, minus some. The table records 16,000 or so clones, 70% to 80% of them present only once. The unexposed donors gave CD4+ T cells in about 2011-2019, prior to COVID-19. After approximately 10 days of culture, CD4+ T cells were isolated. Source material: CD4+ T cells from PBMCs, cultured in vitro. These receptors were collected from a human donor in good health.

This chain connects TRBV24-1 to TRBJ1-2; 8 bases are a match to TRBD1. Germline-derived CDR1 and CDR2 are KGHDR and SFDVKD. The CDR3 totals 16 residues. After removal of 3 bases from V and 6 bases from J, the junction contained 11 bases not matched to a gene. CDR3 region: CATSDGGGDRGHGYTF. CDR3 sequence (DNA): TGTGCCACCAGTGATGGGGGTGGAGACAGGGGCCATGGCTACACCTTC.

The CDR3 region is CASSYAGFRNSPLHF. Written as DNA, the CDR3 is TGTGCCAGCAGTTACGCAGGGTTCCGAAATTCACCCCTCCACTTT. The chain combines TRBV6-5 with TRBJ1-6, with D perhaps TRBD1 (5 bases). This CDR3 comprises 15 residues. Germline V gene sequence: CDR1 MNHEY, CDR2 SVGAGI. Trimming left V 2 bases short and J 7 bases short, with 12 bases between.

V gene TRBV6-5 combines with J gene TRBJ2-7; 8 bases match TRBD1. The CDR3 spans 15 residues. Per germline, CDR1 MNHEY and CDR2 SVGAGI. Germline trimming cut 7 bases from V and 4 bases from J; bases unmatched to any gene: 12. CDR3 sequence: CASTWRTGKGYEQYF. The CDR3 DNA reads TGTGCCAGCACTTGGAGGACAGGGAAGGGGTACGAGCAGTACTTC.

The chain carries TRBV24-1 and TRBJ2-2; 7 nucleotides line up with TRBD2. Germline-derived CDR1 and CDR2 are KGHDR and SFDVKD. This CDR3 is built from 15 residues. With V trimmed by 1 base and J by 6 bases, 4 bases remained unmatched. The CDR3: CATSDFRGVAGELFF. Here the CDR3 DNA reads TGTGCCACCAGTGATTTCCGGGGGGTAGCCGGGGAGCTGTTTTTT.

This chain joins TRBV9 and TRBJ1-2, with unresolved D. Deletions cut 0 bases from V and 8 bases from J, with 14 bases between. Germline CDR1 is SGDLS and CDR2 is YYNGEE. The CDR3 spans 14 residues. The CDR3 loop is CASSVVFTAVGYTF. The CDR3 DNA reads as TGTGCCAGCAGCGTAGTTTTTACGGCCGTGGGCTACACCTTC.

Relative to its sample, this clone is large (0.1 to 1%). Other DNA sequences in this specimen translate into the identical CDR3. This chain links TRBV29-1 with TRBJ2-3; tentative D call: TRBD2 (5 bases). Deletions cut 4 bases from V and 0 bases from J, with 8 bases between. Looked up from germline, CDR1 is SQVTM and CDR2 is ANQGSEA. This CDR3 comprises 13 residues. CDR3 protein: CSVVGGSTDTQYF. DNA for the CDR3: TGCAGCGTTGTAGGCGGGAGCACAGATACGCAGTATTTT.

The V call is TRBV10-3, the J call TRBJ2-5; 7 positions match TRBD2. Losses at the gene ends were 10 bases for V and 2 bases for J; bases not matched to a gene: 13. Germline V lookup: CDR1 ENHRY, CDR2 SYGVKD. CDR3 length equals 15 residues. CDR3 amino acids: CASLDGASGQETQYF. The CDR3 nucleotides read TGTGCCAGCCTAGACGGGGCTAGCGGACAAGAGACCCAGTACTTC.

The genes are TRBV12-5 and TRBJ1-5; D is uncertain. This CDR3 comprises 16 residues. Between the trimmed V and J ends, which lost 4 bases and 0 bases, there was a span of 13 bases. Germline V lookup: CDR1 LGHNT, CDR2 FRNRAP. CDR3 sequence reads: CASGSADGYSNQPQHF. CDR3 DNA sequence: TGTGCTAGTGGTTCGGCAGACGGATATAGCAATCAGCCCCAGCATTTT.

The chain uses TRBV18 and TRBJ2-6; 9 bases match TRBD1. Germline loops: CDR1 KGHSH, CDR2 LQKENI. The CDR3 is 20 amino acids. V trimming: 3 bases; J trimming: 4 bases; junction bases outside the gene matches: 16. This CDR3 reads CASSPMADRGPLGGANVLTF. In DNA form, the CDR3 reads TGTGCCAGCTCACCCATGGCGGACAGGGGACCCCTAGGCGGGGCCAACGTCCTGACTTTC.

In its sample, this clone ranks as medium-sized. This chain joins TRBV19 and TRBJ1-5, with D uncertain. Trimming pared 6 bases from V and 6 bases from J, leaving 12 bases between. The CDR3 is 13 amino acids. Per the germline V gene, CDR1 is LNHDA and CDR2 is SQIVND (reference sequence). The CDR3 is CASRGLSGQPQHF. CDR3 DNA: TGTGCCAGTAGGGGGTTGAGCGGTCAGCCCCAGCATTTT. Full variable domain (rest looked up from reference TRBV19 and TRBJ1-5): DGGITQSPKYLFRKEGQNVTLSCEQNLNHDAMYWYRQDPGQGLRLIYYSQIVNDFQKGDIAEGYSVSREKKESFPLTVTSAQKNPTAFYLCASRGLSGQPQHFGDGTRLSIL.

The gene calls are TRBV5-1 and TRBJ2-5; no reliable D call. This CDR3 has 12 residues. Trimming shortened V by 0 bases and J by 0 bases, and 0 bases separated the two germline ends. Germline loops: CDR1 SGHRS, CDR2 YFSETQ. CDR3 region: CASSLDQETQYF. CDR3 bases: TGCGCCAGCAGCTTGGACCAAGAGACCCAGTACTTC.

This sequence joins TRBV9 and TRBJ1-1; 7 nucleotides align to TRBD1. The CDR3 has 14 residues. V shed 5 bases and J 1 base; nucleotides not matched to a gene: 5. CDR1 and CDR2 from the germline V gene are SGDLS and YYNGEE. CDR3 nucleotide sequence: TGTGCCAGCAGGGCGGGACAGTCGAACACTGAAGCTTTCTTT. Its protein product is CASRAGQSNTEAFF. The full variable domain, with the rest looked up from reference TRBV9 and TRBJ1-1, is DSGVTQTPKHLITATGQRVTLRCSPRSGDLSVYWYQQSLDQGLQFLIQYYNGEERAKGNILERFSAQQFPDLHSELNLSSLELGDSALYFCASRAGQSNTEAFFGQGTRLTVV.

The genes are TRBV10-2 and TRBJ2-5; D is perhaps TRBD2 (5 bases). Germline V gene lookup returns CDR1 WSHSY and CDR2 SAAADI. The CDR3 totals 18 residues. With 4 bases removed from V and 1 base from J, the gap between germline ends came to 22 bases. The CDR3 is CASSGPTGSVRAQETQYF. The CDR3 nucleotides are TGCGCCAGCAGTGGTCCCACGGGCAGCGTGAGGGCCCAAGAGACCCAGTACTTC.

This clone has a handful of counts. The gene calls are TRBV5-6 and TRBJ2-5, with D possibly matching TRBD2 (5 bases). V was cut by 0 bases and J by 4 bases, with 16 bases left in between. The CDR3 extends over 16 amino acids. Germline CDR1 reads SGHDT; CDR2 reads YYEEEE. The CDR3 DNA is TGTGCCAGCAGCTTGGGTCGCGGTACCGGGGTAGAGACCCAGTACTTC. Translated: CASSLGRGTGVETQYF.

The DNA of the CDR3 is TGTGCCAGCAGCTGGCAGGTTTACGAGCAGTACTTC. Translated, it gives CASSWQVYEQYF. The chain links TRBV5-8 to TRBJ2-7; D is uncertain. V lost 3 bases, J lost 4 bases, and 8 bases lay in between. This CDR3 is 12 amino acids long. Germline assignment: CDR1 SGHTS and CDR2 YDEGEE.

The chain links TRBV5-1 to TRBJ2-7; D is undetermined. Germline CDR1 and CDR2: SGHRS and YFSETQ. Deletions cut 4 bases from V and 0 bases from J, with 11 bases between. The CDR3 is made up of 14 amino acids. CDR3: CASSGATFSYEQYF. The DNA of the CDR3 is TGCGCCAGCAGCGGTGCCACCTTCTCCTACGAGCAGTACTTC.

The chain is built from TRBV4-1 and TRBJ1-2; D possibly corresponds to TRBD1 (6 bases). This CDR3 contains 15 residues. V was pared by 1 base and J by 0 bases, with 9 bases between. Germline CDR1 reads MGHRA; CDR2 reads YSYEKL. The DNA of the CDR3 is TGCGCCAGCAGCCAAGGGGACACCTCTAACTATGGCTACACCTTC. It yields the protein CASSQGDTSNYGYTF.

The rearrangement links TRBV10-2 to TRBJ1-1; 7 nucleotides match TRBD1. CDR1 is WSHSY and CDR2 is SAAADI in the germline V gene. V dropped 6 bases and J dropped 7; count of bases not matched to a gene: 23. The CDR3 extends over 18 amino acids. The CDR3 nucleotides are TGCGCCAGCAGGCCCCTTGGGAGGGGGCTCTCTAAAGAGAATGAAGCTTTCTTT. This sequence encodes CASRPLGRGLSKENEAFF.